Sequencing of this TCR beta chain was carried out in a study of cytomegalovirus exposure and HLA in healthy donors. The wider study: Of some 400 genotyped donors, 81% grouped in the Caucasian-associated ancestry cluster.

The PCR had 60 Vbeta and 13 Jbeta primers. Clones were sequenced by immunoSEQ multiplex PCR, and TCRdb holds only the in-frame ones, with some missing. The sample shows some 170,000 clones, 55% to 75% of them seen only once. Overall study results and limits: Clonal expansion was found to be greater in HLA-associated TCR beta chains than in equally common others in a later analysis.

Concerning this clone itself: Antigen unknown.

The CDR3 runs 16 residues. The V and J ends lost 4 bases and 6 bases respectively, with 19 bases between them. Germline V gene data show CDR1 as SGHVS and CDR2 as FQNEAQ. The TCR comes from a human donor in good health. Sequencing was performed on PBMCs. This chain connects TRBV7-8 to TRBJ1-5; D possibly corresponds to TRBD1 (5 bases). For the CDR3, the DNA is TGTGCCAGCAGCTCGCTGGGGCCCAGGGTCGCTCAGCCCCAGCATTTT. This translates into CASSSLGPRVAQPQHF.